This TCR beta chain was captured in a study of shared clonotypes between healthy human individuals (dated by TCRdb to the early 2020s). At the level of the whole study: The cohort comprised a couple of women and a few men aged 18 to 49 years. Per donor, three plates each were used for CD4 naive and CD4 memory, two for CD8 naive, and one for CD8 memory. To estimate repertoire size and how much clonotype sharing occurs between individuals, the study deeply sequenced the blood TCR repertoires of roughly 5 healthy adults. Different laboratories and diverse techniques were used to prepare libraries and sequence TCR repertoires, to increase sequencing depth and limit assay-specific biases. Per donor, leukapheresis produced somewhere between about 0.8 and 9 billion PBMCs. The investigation overall reported the following: Sampling was restricted to blood, and TCR repertoires in tissue are likely to differ from TCR repertoires in blood. Compared with non-shared clonotypes, clonotypes shared by all four sorted-subset donors had higher generation probabilities. Because the study included a small number of donors, the genetic and exposure-history diversity represented was limited. Pairwise subsampling indicated that sequencing depth was expected to affect the degree of clonotype sharing among donors. Sharing across a few donors was observed for about 4.8% of naive CD4, 3.5% of naive CD8, roughly 2.4% of memory CD4, and roughly 0.4% of memory CD8 clonotypes. Naive subsets generally had larger estimated clonotype richness than memory subsets did. Incomplete sequencing was indicated by rarefaction of sorted-subset datasets, despite the large sequencing depth.

About this clone: It has no known antigen specificity. It has no much larger one-base neighbor in the sample; base qualities were not kept.

Spanning cysteine to phenylalanine, the CDR3 consists of 15 amino acids. Just the 45-base CDR3 DNA is kept, in frame starting at base 1. Deletion took 3 bases off V and 4 bases off J, with a span of 15 bases between the germline ends. CDR1 and CDR2, per the germline V gene, are MRHNA and SNTAGT. Using the deep immunoSEQ assay, TCR CDR3 regions were amplified from genomic DNA by multiplex PCR. Genomic DNA extracted from each cell subset was distributed evenly over all wells of several immunoSEQ 96-well plates, and each plate served as one replicate. For sorted subsets, each replicate PCR was loaded with 200 ng genomic DNA, equivalent to roughly 30,000 T cell genomes. Purified libraries were quantified with a Qubit 3.0 fluorometer, sized on a Bioanalyzer 2100, and re-quantified with the KAPA Library Quantification kit. Each immunoSEQ 96-well plate was sequenced on its own single-read 150-cycle Illumina NextSeq 550 flow cell. For the original study's pipeline: The immunoSEQ output contained only junctional sequences without quality scores, so filtering could not match that applied to full-length reads. To assign V/J genes and CDR3, sequences were annotated against IMGT germline references using PyIR, a Python wrapper for IgBLAST v1.9. Reads were filtered out if the reads had weak V/J assignments (E-value above 1e-6), no CDR3, stop codons, out-of-frame junctions, or ambiguous translated residues. V3J clonotypes were defined by identical inferred V gene, J gene, and CDR3 amino acid sequence. Percentage overlap between repertoires was calculated by dividing the number of shared unique clonotypes by the size of the smaller repertoire. Repertoire richness was assessed with RTK rarefaction, the Chao1 estimator, and Recon v2.1 estimates of unobserved clonotypes. Generation probabilities for all TCRbeta clonotypes obtained by the gDNA method from several donors were computed using OLGA. The table was pulled from immuneACCESS by TCRdb, which kept in-frame rearrangements only. Such tables lose some clones; where checked, under half of the loss comes from unresolved V genes, and the rest has no known cause. V, J and clone size derive from that table, while D and trimming were established from the DNA sequence. The sample table shows about 600,000 clones, and around 97% are seen once. The ten largest make up 0.045% to 0.06% of the sample.

Donors were healthy HIV-negative adults with no recently reported acute infections or vaccinations. Every donor was a Caucasian adult living in Nashville, Tennessee, USA. Magnetic negative selection was used to enrich CD4+ T cells, after which naive cells were positively selected on CD45RA and the negative fraction became the memory subset. Blood was obtained by leukapheresis, after which PBMCs were separated by Ficoll-Histopaque density gradient centrifugation and cryopreserved in liquid nitrogen vapor phase. Analytical flow cytometry was used to check the purity and quantity of every magnetically sorted T cell population. Genomic DNA was isolated from each sorted fraction and quantified by UV absorbance on a Nanodrop 2000c.

The sequence derives from a woman in her thirties in good health. This chain joins TRBV6-4 to TRBJ2-5; the D gene cannot be named for sure. The sequenced sample consisted of naive CD4+ T cells sorted from blood. The sample's cell subset or site label, in plain terms: CD45RA+ positively selected. The CDR3: CASSESGGFGETQYF. The sequenced DNA: TGTGCCAGCAGTGAGAGTGGTGGGTTCGGAGAGACCCAGTACTTC.